The T cell receptor beta chain described here comes from a study of cytomegalovirus exposure and HLA in healthy donors. The CDR3 spans 16 residues. Germline V CDR1 and CDR2: KGHSH, LQKENI. V shed 6 bases and J shed 5 bases, with 22 bases lying between them. This clone has just one count. With 60 Vbeta and 13 Jbeta primers, the PCR was carried out. Method: immunoSEQ multiplex PCR; TCRdb's copy keeps in-frame clones and lacks some. The profile shows around 200,000 clones, roughly 80% of them singletons. The sample consisted of PBMCs. This receptor was identified in a man aged 40-50 years in good health and CMV-seronegative. V usage is TRBV18 and J usage is TRBJ2-5, with a possible D match to TRBD2 (7 bases). The CDR3 protein is CASSLYTAGAGETQYF. In nucleotides, the CDR3 is TGTGCCAGCTCCCTTTATACGGCGGGGGCTGGGGAGACCCAGTACTTC.